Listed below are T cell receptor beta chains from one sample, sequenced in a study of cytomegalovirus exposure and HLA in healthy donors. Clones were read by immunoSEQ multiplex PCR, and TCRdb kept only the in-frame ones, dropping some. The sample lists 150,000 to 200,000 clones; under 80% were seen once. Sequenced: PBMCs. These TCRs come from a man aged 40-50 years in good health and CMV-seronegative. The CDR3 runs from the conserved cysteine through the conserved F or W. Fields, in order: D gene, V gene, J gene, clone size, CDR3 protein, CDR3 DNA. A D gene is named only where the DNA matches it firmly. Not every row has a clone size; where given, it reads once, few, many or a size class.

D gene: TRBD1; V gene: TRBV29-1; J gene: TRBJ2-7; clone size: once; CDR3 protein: CSVEDHYRGIEQYF; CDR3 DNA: TGCAGCGTTGAAGATCATTACAGGGGTATCGAGCAGTACTTC
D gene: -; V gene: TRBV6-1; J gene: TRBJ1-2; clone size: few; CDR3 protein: CASRVEGNYGYTF; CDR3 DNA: TGTGCCTCTAGGGTCGAGGGTAACTATGGCTACACCTTC
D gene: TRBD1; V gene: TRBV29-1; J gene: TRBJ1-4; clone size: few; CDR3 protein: CSALGQTNEKLFF; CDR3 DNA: TGCAGCGCCCTGGGACAGACAAATGAAAAACTGTTTTTT
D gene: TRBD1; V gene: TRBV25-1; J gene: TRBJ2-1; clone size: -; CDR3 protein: CASSGLGTGSYNEQFF; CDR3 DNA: TGTGCCAGCAGTGGCCTCGGGACAGGGTCCTACAATGAGCAGTTCTTC
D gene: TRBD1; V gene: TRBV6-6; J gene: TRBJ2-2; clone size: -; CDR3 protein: CASRGPGQGDTGELFF; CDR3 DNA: TGTGCCAGCAGGGGGCCGGGACAGGGAGACACCGGGGAGCTGTTTTTT
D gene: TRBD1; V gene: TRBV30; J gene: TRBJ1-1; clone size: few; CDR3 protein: CAWSKGQLNTEAFF; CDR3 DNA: TGTGCCTGGAGCAAGGGACAGTTAAACACTGAAGCTTTCTTT
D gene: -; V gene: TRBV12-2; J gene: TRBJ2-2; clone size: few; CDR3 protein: CASRFRASGRGNTGELFF; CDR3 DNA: TGTGCAAGTCGCTTTCGGGCTAGCGGGAGAGGAAACACCGGGGAGCTGTTTTTT
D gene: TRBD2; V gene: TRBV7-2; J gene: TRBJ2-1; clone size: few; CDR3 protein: CASSLWTSGNNEQFF; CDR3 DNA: TGTGCCAGCAGCTTATGGACTAGCGGGAACAATGAGCAGTTCTTC
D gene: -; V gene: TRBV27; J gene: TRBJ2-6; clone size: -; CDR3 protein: CASSLFLRDSGANVLTF; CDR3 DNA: TGTGCCAGCAGTTTATTTTTGAGGGACTCTGGGGCCAACGTCCTGACTTTC
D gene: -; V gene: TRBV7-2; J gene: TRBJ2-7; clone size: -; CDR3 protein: CASSLSGGVQYF; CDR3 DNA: TGTGCCAGCAGCTTATCGGGGGGCGTGCAGTACTTC
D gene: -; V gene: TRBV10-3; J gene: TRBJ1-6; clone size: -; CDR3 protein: CAISGGGNNSPLHF; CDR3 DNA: TGTGCCATCAGCGGGGGGGGGAATAATTCACCCCTCCACTTT
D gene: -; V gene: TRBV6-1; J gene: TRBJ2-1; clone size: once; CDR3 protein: CASSMDLGYNEQFF; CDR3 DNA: TGTGCCAGCAGTATGGACTTGGGGTACAATGAGCAGTTCTTC
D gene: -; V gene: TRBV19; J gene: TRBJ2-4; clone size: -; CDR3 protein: CASSPGLAKNIQYF; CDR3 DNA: TGTGCCAGTAGCCCGGGTCTAGCCAAAAACATTCAGTACTTC
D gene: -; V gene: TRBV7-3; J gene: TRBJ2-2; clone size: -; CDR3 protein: CASSLWAARGTGELFF; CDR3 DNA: TGTGCCAGCAGCTTATGGGCCGCCCGGGGCACCGGGGAGCTGTTTTTT
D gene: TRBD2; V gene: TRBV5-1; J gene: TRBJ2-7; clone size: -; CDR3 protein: CASSLDLAGLSYEQYF; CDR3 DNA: TGCGCCAGCAGCTTGGACCTAGCGGGACTATCCTACGAGCAGTACTTC
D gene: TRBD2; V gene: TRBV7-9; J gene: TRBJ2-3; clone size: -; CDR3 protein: CSSSSSSGGADTQYF; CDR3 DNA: TGTTCCAGCAGCTCTTCTAGCGGGGGAGCAGATACGCAGTATTTT
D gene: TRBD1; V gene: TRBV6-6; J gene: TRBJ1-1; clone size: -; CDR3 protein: CASSYSGQQNTEAFF; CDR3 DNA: TGTGCCAGCAGTTACTCGGGACAGCAAAACACTGAAGCTTTCTTT
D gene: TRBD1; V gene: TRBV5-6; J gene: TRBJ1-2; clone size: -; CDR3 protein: CASSLGQGRYGYTF; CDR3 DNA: TGTGCCAGCAGCTTGGGACAGGGGAGGTATGGCTACACCTTC
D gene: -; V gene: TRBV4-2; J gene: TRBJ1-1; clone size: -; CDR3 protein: CASSRGSGGEGTEAFF; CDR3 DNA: TGTGCCAGCAGCCGAGGGAGCGGAGGGGAAGGAACTGAAGCTTTCTTT
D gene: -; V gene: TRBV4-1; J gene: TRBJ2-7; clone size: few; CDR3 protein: CASSQDGNEQYF; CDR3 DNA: TGCGCCAGCAGCCAAGATGGCAACGAGCAGTACTTC
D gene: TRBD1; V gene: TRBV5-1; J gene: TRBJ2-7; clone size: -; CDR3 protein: CASSLAGGGYEQYF; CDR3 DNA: TGCGCCAGCAGCTTGGCAGGGGGCGGGTACGAGCAGTACTTC
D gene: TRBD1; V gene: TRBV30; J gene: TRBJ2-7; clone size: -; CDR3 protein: CAWSWTDRGLYEQYF; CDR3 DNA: TGTGCCTGGAGTTGGACGGACAGGGGGCTCTACGAGCAGTACTTC